This T cell receptor (beta chain) derives from a study of blood T cells in healthy people across ages (dated by TCRdb to 2015 to 2017). Context from the whole study: In model experiments, template switching captured roughly one uniquely barcoded TCR beta cDNA molecule for every two T cells. Age-related changes in TCR beta repertoire diversity were measured in the study by deep sequencing normalized with unique cDNA molecular identifiers. The donors were divided into four age groups: young (average around 16 years), middle-aged (approximately 39), aged (about 60) and long-lived (nearly 85). To avoid experimental bias, donors of different ages were distributed randomly across sequencing lanes. Using the same blood draw, the study looked at two additional independent replicas of 1 million unique cDNA reads for two donors, one aged 18 to 29 and the other aged 80 or older.

The library was prepared using 5' RACE. The sequencer was an Illumina HiSeq 2500. A second PCR of about 6 to 11 cycles was run with a J-beta primer mix and a sample-barcoded 5' primer. A template-switch 5' adaptor carrying 12 random nucleotides introduced a unique molecular identifier onto each TCR beta cDNA molecule. Each sample yielded at least 3 million CDR3-containing paired-end reads. All of the RNA was converted into first-strand cDNA using the Mint cDNA synthesis kit, with a TRBC-specific oligonucleotide serving as the primer. Following uracil-DNA glycosylase treatment, all cDNA underwent a first 18-cycle PCR with the universal primers M1SS and BC2_uni_R. The paper's processing steps were these. For normalization, 1 million high-quality reads, each with a distinct molecular identifier, were randomly selected from each sample. Reads with shared molecular identifiers were discarded instead of being binned into consensus sequences. CDR3 identification, clonotype clustering and error correction used MiTCR with a Q25 quality threshold and the strictest error-elimination algorithm. A nonparametric unseen species model with Euler transformation was used to estimate a lower bound on total TCR beta diversity. TCRdb trimmed public reads at Q25 via fastp, called clones via MiXCR and kept in-frame beta chains. Entries are consolidated by CDR3 protein sequence, retaining the most common genes and DNA. These V and J calls originate from TCRdb's pipeline instead of the authors' own analysis. The sample has 650,000 to 900,000 distinct CDR3 sequences on record, roughly 60% of them singletons. About 27% of the sample comes from the top ten.

About this clonotype itself: Its antigen is unknown. The input lacks base qualities; no much larger clone sits a single base away.

Taken from cysteine to phenylalanine, the CDR3 has 16 residues. Only CDR3 DNA remains: 48 bases, in frame from the first base. V gives up 1 base and J gives up 0 bases, and the segment between their germline ends measures 13 bases. CDR1 and CDR2 are drawn from the germline V gene: SGHTA, FQGNSA. Donors were under 40 systemically healthy Caucasian individuals from Russia aged 6 to 90 years. Each donor gave roughly 11 milliliters of peripheral blood, drawn into EDTA-treated Vacutainer tubes. PBMCs were isolated by Ficoll-Paque density-gradient centrifugation, with at least 7 million obtained per sample. Total RNA, at least 6 micrograms per sample, was extracted from PBMCs with Trizol reagent. Naive CD45RAhigh/CD27high T cell percentages were measured by flow cytometry on a PBMC aliquot from every donor. Study-wide findings and limitations: Estimates of total diversity based on one million sequenced T cells were considered lower bounds and underestimates. The CMV infection status of donors was not known, potentially confounding age-related changes in expanded clonotypes. Since profiling was done on bulk unsorted PBMCs, naive and antigen-experienced compartments could not be conclusively compared. Observed TCR beta diversity per million T cells fell roughly linearly with age, and a significant reduction was already apparent by age around 40. The percentage of naive T cells measured by flow cytometry correlated strongly with observed TCR beta diversity. Compared with the aged group, more naive CD4+ T cells, fewer expanded clones and increased TCR diversity were shown by the long-lived group, suggesting age selection.

Material for sequencing was blood. The sequence was collected from a young man in good health. This chain is built from TRBV7-2 and TRBJ2-7, with the D gene too uncertain to name. The DNA sequence is given as TGTGCCAGCAGCTTAGATTACGTCGTTGCCTCCTACGAGCAGTACTTC. This sequence encodes CASSLDYVVASYEQYF.